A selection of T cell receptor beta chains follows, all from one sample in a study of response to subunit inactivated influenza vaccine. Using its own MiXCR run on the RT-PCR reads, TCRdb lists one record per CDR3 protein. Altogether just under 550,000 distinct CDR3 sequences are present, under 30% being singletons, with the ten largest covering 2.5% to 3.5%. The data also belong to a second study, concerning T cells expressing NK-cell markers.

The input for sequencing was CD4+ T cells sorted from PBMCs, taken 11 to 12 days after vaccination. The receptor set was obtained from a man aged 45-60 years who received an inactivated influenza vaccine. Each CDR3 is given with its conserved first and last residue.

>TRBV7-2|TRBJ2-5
CASSPGTTGGKTQYF
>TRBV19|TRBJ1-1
CASSMGGWRTNTEAFF
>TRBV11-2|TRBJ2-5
CASSRGPGEQETQYF
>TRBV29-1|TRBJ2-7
CSVGEQVSEQYF
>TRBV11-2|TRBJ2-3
CASSLGLFTDTQYF
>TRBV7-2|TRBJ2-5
CASSPLWGGETQYF
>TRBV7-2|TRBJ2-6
CASSSRARGANVLTF
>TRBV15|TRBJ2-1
CATSNPGRGGYEQFF
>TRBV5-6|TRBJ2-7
CASSFFGQGLGQYF
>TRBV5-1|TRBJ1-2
CASSPRADRNGYTF
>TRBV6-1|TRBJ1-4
CASSAGSSTNEKLFF
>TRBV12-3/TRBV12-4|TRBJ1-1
CASSPRTVGLNTEAFF
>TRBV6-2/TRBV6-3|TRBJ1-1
CASSYVGGTEAFF
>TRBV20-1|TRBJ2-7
CSARDPRGEQYF
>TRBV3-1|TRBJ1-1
CASSRIQGDTEAFF
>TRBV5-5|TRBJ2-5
CASSLGSFQEETQYF
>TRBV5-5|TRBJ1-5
CASSRTGFQPQHF
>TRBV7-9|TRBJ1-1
CASSLQGRIGEAFF
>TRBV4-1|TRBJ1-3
CASSQDHTRVNSGNTIYF